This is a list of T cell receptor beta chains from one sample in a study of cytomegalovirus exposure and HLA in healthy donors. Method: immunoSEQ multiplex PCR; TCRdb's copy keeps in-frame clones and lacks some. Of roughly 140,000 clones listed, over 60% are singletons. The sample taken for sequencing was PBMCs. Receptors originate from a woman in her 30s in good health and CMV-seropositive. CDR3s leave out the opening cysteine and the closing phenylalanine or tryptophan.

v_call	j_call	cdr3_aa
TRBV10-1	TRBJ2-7	ASSESRASGIYEQY
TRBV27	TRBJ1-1	ASSWTGDTEAF
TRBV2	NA	ASSGPARDRVTHEQY
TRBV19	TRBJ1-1	ASLGRDEAF
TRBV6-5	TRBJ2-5	ASSLRWPPETQY
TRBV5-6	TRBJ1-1	ASSLAVGTEAF
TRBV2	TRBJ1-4	ASTESEKLF
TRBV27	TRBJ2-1	ASTLAGGAYNEQF
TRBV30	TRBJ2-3	AWGTGYFSDTQY
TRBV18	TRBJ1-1	ASSPPEGGAGTEAF
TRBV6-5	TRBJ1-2	ASTDGGRYGYT
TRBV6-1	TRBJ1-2	ASSEAAGYGYT
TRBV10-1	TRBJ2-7	ASSESNDEQY
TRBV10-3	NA	AISPGGDGNTIY
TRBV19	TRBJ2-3	ASSIGSGGTTDTQY
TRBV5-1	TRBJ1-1	ASSLGRGAFSTEAF
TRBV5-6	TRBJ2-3	ASSLVADTQY
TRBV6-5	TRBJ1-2	ASLRPGGGYT
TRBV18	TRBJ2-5	ASSWDYRQETQY
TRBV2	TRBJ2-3	ASRDITSGGRDTQY
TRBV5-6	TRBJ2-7	ASSLVGSLLFYEQY
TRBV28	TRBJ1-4	ASSLASEEKLF
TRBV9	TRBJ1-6	ASTAGTGFRDSPLH
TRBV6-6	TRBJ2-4	ASSPGYIQY